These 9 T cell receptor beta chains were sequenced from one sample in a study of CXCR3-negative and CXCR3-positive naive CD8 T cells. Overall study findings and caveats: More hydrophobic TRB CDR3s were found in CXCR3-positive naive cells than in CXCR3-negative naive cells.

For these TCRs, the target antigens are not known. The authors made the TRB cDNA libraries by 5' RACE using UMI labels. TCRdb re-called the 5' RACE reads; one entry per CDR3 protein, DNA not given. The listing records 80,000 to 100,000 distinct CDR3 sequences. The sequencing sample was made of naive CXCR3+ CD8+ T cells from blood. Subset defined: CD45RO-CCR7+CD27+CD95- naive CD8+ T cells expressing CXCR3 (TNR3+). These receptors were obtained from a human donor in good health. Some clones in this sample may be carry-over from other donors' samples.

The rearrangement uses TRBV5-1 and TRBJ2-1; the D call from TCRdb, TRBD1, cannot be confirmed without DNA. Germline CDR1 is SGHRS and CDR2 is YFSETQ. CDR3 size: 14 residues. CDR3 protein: CASRPREQYNEQFF. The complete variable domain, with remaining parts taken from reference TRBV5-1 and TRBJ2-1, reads KAGVTQTPRYLIKTRGQQVTLSCSPISGHRSVSWYQQTPGQGLQFLFEYFSETQRNKGNFPGRFSGRQFSNSRSEMNVSTLELGDSALYLCASRPREQYNEQFFGPGTRLTVL.

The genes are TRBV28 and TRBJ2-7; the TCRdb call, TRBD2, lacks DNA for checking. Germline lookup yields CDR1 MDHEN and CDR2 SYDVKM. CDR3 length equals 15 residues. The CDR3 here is CASSGGVAGGGEQYF. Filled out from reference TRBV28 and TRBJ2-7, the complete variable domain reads DVKVTQSSRYLVKRTGEKVFLECVQDMDHENMFWYRQDPGLGLRLIYFSYDVKMKEKGDIPEGYSVSREKKERFSLILESASTNQTSMYLCASSGGVAGGGEQYFGPGTRLTVT.

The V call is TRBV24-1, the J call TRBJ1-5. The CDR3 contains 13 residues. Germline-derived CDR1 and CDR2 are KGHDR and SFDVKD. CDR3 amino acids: CATSTASNQPQHF.

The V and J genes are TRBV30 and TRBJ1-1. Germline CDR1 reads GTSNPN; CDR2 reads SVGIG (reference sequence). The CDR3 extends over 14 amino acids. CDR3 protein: CAWSVSLGYTEAFF. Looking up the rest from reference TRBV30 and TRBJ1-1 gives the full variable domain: SQTIHQWPATLVQPVGSPLSLECTVEGTSNPNLYWYRQAAGRGLQLLFYSVGIGQISSEVPQNLSASRPQDRQFILSSKKLLLSDSGFYLCAWSVSLGYTEAFFGQGTRLTVV.

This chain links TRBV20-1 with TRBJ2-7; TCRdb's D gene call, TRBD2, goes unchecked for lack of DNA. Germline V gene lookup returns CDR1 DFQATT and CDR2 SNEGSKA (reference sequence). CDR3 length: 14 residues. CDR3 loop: CSATGTSGPYEQYF.

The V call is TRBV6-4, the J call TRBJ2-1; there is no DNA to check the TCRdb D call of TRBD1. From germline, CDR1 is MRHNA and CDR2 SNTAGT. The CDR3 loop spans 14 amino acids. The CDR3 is CASSDNMGGAEQFF.

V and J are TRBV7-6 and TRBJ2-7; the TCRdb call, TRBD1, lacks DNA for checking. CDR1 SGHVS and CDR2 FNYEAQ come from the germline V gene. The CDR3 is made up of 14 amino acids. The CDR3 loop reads CASSQGVLDYEQYF.

The CDR3 protein is CSARLAGGTYEQYF. The chain has TRBV20-1 and TRBJ2-7; TCRdb gives TRBD1 as the D gene, but with no DNA this cannot be confirmed. Germline CDR1 DFQATT, CDR2 SNEGSKA (reference sequence). This CDR3 contains 14 residues.

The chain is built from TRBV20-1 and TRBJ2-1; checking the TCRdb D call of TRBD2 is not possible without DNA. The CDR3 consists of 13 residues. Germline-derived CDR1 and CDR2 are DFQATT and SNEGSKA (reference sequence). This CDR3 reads CSANYLRVDEQFF.